The rows below give T cell receptor beta chains drawn from one sample of a study of blood T cell repertoires in COVID-19. The repertoire was sequenced with immunoSEQ multiplex PCR; TCRdb's copy has only in-frame clones and lacks some. Found here are more than 45,000 clones, about 80% of them singletons; the top ten hold 11% to 15%. Input material: peripheral blood. The origin of the receptors is a human donor in a cohort sampled during active COVID-19. CDR3s include the opening cysteine and the closing phenylalanine or tryptophan. The D gene is left open where the match is weak. For some rows the clone size is stated as once, few or many, or as a class when expanded; others skip it.

J: TRBJ1-5
size: -
V: TRBV23-1
D: TRBD1
CDR3: CASRMNRQGRLFPQHF
DNA: TGCGCCAGCAGAATGAACCGACAGGGAAGGCTTTTCCCGCAGCATTTT

J: TRBJ2-2
size: -
V: TRBV4-1
D: TRBD1
CDR3: CASSPSGQGARELFF
DNA: TGCGCCAGCAGCCCTTCGGGACAGGGGGCCCGGGAGCTGTTTTTT

J: TRBJ2-1
size: -
V: TRBV5-1
D: -
CDR3: CASRASPSYNEQFF
DNA: TGCGCCAGCAGGGCCTCCCCCTCCTACAATGAGCAGTTCTTC

J: TRBJ2-7
size: -
V: TRBV5-1
D: TRBD1
CDR3: CASSFLGTDGFGEQYF
DNA: TGCGCCAGCAGCTTCCTAGGGACAGACGGATTTGGCGAGCAGTACTTC

J: TRBJ2-7
size: once
V: TRBV27
D: -
CDR3: CASSLFAGYEQYF
DNA: TGTGCCAGCAGTTTATTTGCGGGGTACGAGCAGTACTTC

J: TRBJ2-5
size: once
V: TRBV6-4
D: TRBD2
CDR3: CASSPSGGDSQETQYF
DNA: TGTGCCAGCAGTCCTAGCGGGGGAGACTCTCAAGAGACCCAGTACTTC

J: TRBJ1-2
size: -
V: TRBV6-5
D: TRBD1
CDR3: CASRKTGTGIHGYTF
DNA: TGTGCCAGCAGAAAAACCGGGACAGGGATCCACGGCTACACCTTC

J: TRBJ2-7
size: -
V: TRBV19
D: TRBD1
CDR3: CASWGTGADHSYEQYF
DNA: TGTGCCAGTTGGGGGACAGGGGCAGACCACTCCTACGAGCAGTACTTC

J: TRBJ2-1
size: once
V: TRBV7-3
D: TRBD2
CDR3: CASSSAGGTYNEQFF
DNA: TGTGCCAGCAGCTCCGCGGGGGGGACCTACAATGAGCAGTTCTTC

J: TRBJ1-2
size: -
V: TRBV24-1
D: -
CDR3: CATSDRGTYYGYTF
DNA: TGTGCCACCAGTGACCGCGGGACTTACTATGGCTACACCTTC

J: TRBJ2-3
size: -
V: TRBV11-2
D: -
CDR3: CASSLRYGGTDTQYF
DNA: TGTGCCAGCAGCCTTCGCTACGGGGGCACAGATACGCAGTATTTT

J: TRBJ1-5
size: -
V: TRBV7-2
D: -
CDR3: CASSPNLRGLGPQHF
DNA: TGTGCCAGCAGCCCAAACTTACGAGGGCTCGGGCCCCAGCATTTT

J: TRBJ2-6
size: -
V: TRBV5-1
D: -
CDR3: CASSLSASEGSGANVLTF
DNA: TGCGCCAGCAGCTTGTCGGCGAGCGAGGGATCTGGGGCCAACGTCCTGACTTTC

J: TRBJ2-7
size: -
V: TRBV7-9
D: TRBD2
CDR3: CASKVAGDYEQYF
DNA: TGTGCCAGCAAGGTAGCGGGCGACTACGAGCAGTACTTC

J: TRBJ2-7
size: once
V: TRBV6-2/TRBV6-3
D: -
CDR3: CASSYYGTGAYEQYF
DNA: TGTGCCAGCAGTTATTATGGGACGGGAGCCTACGAGCAGTACTTC

J: TRBJ1-6
size: -
V: TRBV24-1
D: -
CDR3: CATNWLGQWCSPLHF
DNA: TGTGCCACTAACTGGTTGGGACAATGGTGTTCACCCCTCCACTTT

J: TRBJ1-2
size: -
V: TRBV11-2
D: TRBD1
CDR3: CASSLTGGLNYGYTF
DNA: TGTGCCAGCAGCTTGACAGGGGGCCTTAACTATGGCTACACCTTC

J: TRBJ2-5
size: -
V: TRBV5-1
D: TRBD2
CDR3: CASRLAGQETQYF
DNA: TGCGCCAGTAGACTAGCGGGACAAGAGACCCAGTACTTC

J: TRBJ2-1
size: -
V: TRBV9
D: TRBD2
CDR3: CASSRGGTSVVF
DNA: TGTGCCAGCAGCCGGGGGGGTACTAGCGTGGTCTTC

J: TRBJ2-5
size: -
V: TRBV27
D: -
CDR3: CASARTDQETQYF
DNA: TGTGCCAGCGCCCGGACAGATCAAGAGACCCAGTACTTC

J: TRBJ2-1
size: -
V: TRBV29-1
D: -
CDR3: CSARGGVVDEQFF
DNA: TGCAGCGCACGAGGGGGTGTGGTCGATGAGCAGTTCTTC

J: TRBJ1-1
size: -
V: TRBV7-2
D: -
CDR3: CASSSYGGLAFF
DNA: TGTGCCAGCAGCTCTTACGGGGGGTTAGCTTTCTTT

J: TRBJ2-1
size: -
V: TRBV5-8
D: -
CDR3: CASSREFPGEQFF
DNA: TGTGCCAGCAGCAGAGAGTTCCCGGGGGAGCAGTTCTTC

J: TRBJ2-5
size: -
V: TRBV4-3
D: -
CDR3: CASSQVGAGTGETQYF
DNA: TGCGCCAGCAGCCAAGTAGGCGCGGGGACGGGTGAGACCCAGTACTTC

J: TRBJ2-1
size: -
V: TRBV6-6
D: TRBD2
CDR3: CASSTRTRADNEQFF
DNA: TGTGCCAGCAGTACTCGGACTAGAGCAGACAATGAGCAGTTCTTC

J: TRBJ1-1
size: -
V: TRBV5-4
D: TRBD1
CDR3: CASSLYRDSEAFF
DNA: TGTGCCAGCAGCTTGTATAGGGACAGTGAAGCTTTCTTT

J: TRBJ1-4
size: -
V: TRBV2
D: TRBD1
CDR3: CASSDDGQGWDEKLFF
DNA: TGTGCCAGCAGTGATGACGGACAGGGATGGGATGAAAAACTGTTTTTT

J: TRBJ1-5
size: -
V: TRBV3-1/TRBV3-2
D: -
CDR3: CASSQGRGVGSQHF
DNA: TGTGCCAGCAGCCAAGGTCGGGGAGTGGGGTCCCAGCATTTT

J: TRBJ1-1
size: few
V: TRBV10-3
D: -
CDR3: CATSGAVNTEAFF
DNA: TGTGCCACCTCAGGGGCAGTGAACACTGAAGCTTTCTTT

J: TRBJ2-1
size: -
V: TRBV5-1
D: -
CDR3: CASSWGTQTDLYNEQFF
DNA: TGCGCCAGCAGCTGGGGGACACAAACAGACCTCTACAATGAGCAGTTCTTC

J: TRBJ1-6
size: -
V: TRBV9
D: -
CDR3: CASSATGTNSPLHF
DNA: TGTGCCAGCAGCGCCACAGGGACGAATTCACCCCTCCACTTT

J: TRBJ2-4
size: -
V: TRBV18
D: TRBD2
CDR3: CASSLGMAGVGNIQYF
DNA: TGTGCCAGCTCACTGGGCATGGCGGGAGTAGGGAACATTCAGTACTTC

J: TRBJ1-1
size: -
V: TRBV5-1
D: -
CDR3: CASSLEQGRTEAFF
DNA: TGCGCCAGCAGCTTGGAGCAGGGGCGCACTGAAGCTTTCTTT

J: TRBJ2-7
size: -
V: TRBV28
D: -
CDR3: CASRSTYEQYF
DNA: TGTGCCAGCAGGTCCACCTACGAGCAGTACTTC

J: TRBJ2-3
size: -
V: TRBV6-4
D: TRBD2
CDR3: CASSDSPFSGGPPGTQYF
DNA: TGTGCCAGCAGTGACTCCCCGTTCAGCGGGGGTCCCCCCGGTACGCAGTATTTT

J: TRBJ1-1
size: -
V: TRBV4-1
D: TRBD1
CDR3: CASSPLFGTGHMNTEAFF
DNA: TGCGCCAGCAGCCCGTTGTTCGGGACAGGACACATGAACACTGAAGCTTTCTTT

J: TRBJ2-7
size: few
V: TRBV7-2
D: TRBD1
CDR3: CASSYRTGGYEQYF
DNA: TGTGCCAGCAGCTACCGGACAGGGGGCTACGAGCAGTACTTC

J: TRBJ2-5
size: -
V: TRBV5-4
D: -
CDR3: CASSVTALAKGETQYF
DNA: TGTGCCAGCAGCGTAACCGCACTAGCTAAAGGGGAGACCCAGTACTTC

J: TRBJ1-1
size: -
V: TRBV5-6
D: -
CDR3: CASQGSNTEAFF
DNA: TGTGCCAGCCAGGGGTCGAACACTGAAGCTTTCTTT

J: TRBJ2-1
size: -
V: TRBV5-1
D: TRBD1
CDR3: CASSRDSSYNEQFF
DNA: TGCGCCAGCAGCCGGGACAGCTCCTACAATGAGCAGTTCTTC

J: TRBJ2-7
size: once
V: TRBV6-5
D: TRBD1
CDR3: CASSSSGQGAYEQYF
DNA: TGTGCCAGCAGTTCCTCCGGACAGGGGGCCTACGAGCAGTACTTC

J: TRBJ2-3
size: -
V: TRBV6-5
D: -
CDR3: CASLKGGTDTQYF
DNA: TGTGCCAGCTTGAAAGGCGGTACAGATACGCAGTATTTT

J: TRBJ2-3
size: once
V: TRBV25-1
D: -
CDR3: CASSEWGERASTDTQYF
DNA: TGTGCCAGCAGTGAATGGGGGGAGCGGGCTAGCACAGATACGCAGTATTTT

J: TRBJ1-1
size: -
V: TRBV6-5
D: -
CDR3: CASRRQDNTEAFF
DNA: TGTGCCAGCAGAAGACAGGATAACACTGAAGCTTTCTTT

J: TRBJ2-1
size: -
V: TRBV9
D: -
CDR3: CASSAGTAASRAGDEQFF
DNA: TGTGCCAGCAGCGCCGGGACAGCTGCCTCCCGAGCGGGAGATGAGCAGTTCTTC

J: TRBJ2-3
size: -
V: TRBV2
D: TRBD2
CDR3: CASSQKVFSGGRTDTQYF
DNA: TGTGCCAGCAGTCAGAAAGTATTTAGCGGGGGGCGCACAGATACGCAGTATTTT

J: TRBJ2-7
size: -
V: TRBV4-1
D: -
CDR3: CASSQSVSSYEQYF
DNA: TGCGCCAGCAGCCAATCGGTGAGCTCCTACGAGCAGTACTTC

J: TRBJ1-2
size: once
V: TRBV19
D: -
CDR3: CASRRQGLNYGYTF
DNA: TGTGCCAGTAGGCGGCAGGGGTTAAACTATGGCTACACCTTC

J: TRBJ2-7
size: -
V: TRBV10-2
D: TRBD1
CDR3: CASSGEGAEQYF
DNA: TGCGCCAGCAGTGGAGAGGGGGCGGAGCAGTACTTC

J: TRBJ2-7
size: once
V: TRBV27
D: -
CDR3: CASSTWTRMKSYEQYF
DNA: TGTGCCAGCAGTACTTGGACAAGGATGAAATCCTACGAGCAGTACTTC

J: TRBJ2-7
size: once
V: TRBV24-1
D: -
CDR3: CATSDKGEGPEQYF
DNA: TGTGCCACCAGTGATAAGGGGGAGGGCCCCGAGCAGTACTTC

J: TRBJ2-5
size: -
V: TRBV6-5
D: -
CDR3: CASSLQVEVTQYF
DNA: TGTGCCAGCAGCCTACAGGTCGAAGTGACCCAGTACTTC

J: TRBJ2-1
size: many
V: TRBV4-1
D: -
CDR3: CASSQDYLNEQFF
DNA: TGCGCCAGCAGCCAAGATTACTTGAATGAGCAGTTCTTC

J: TRBJ2-1
size: -
V: TRBV5-1
D: -
CDR3: CASSLGLLGASSYNEQFF
DNA: TGCGCCAGCAGCTTGGGCCTGCTAGGGGCGAGTTCCTACAATGAGCAGTTCTTC

J: TRBJ1-5
size: -
V: TRBV7-2
D: TRBD1
CDR3: CASSQGQTNQPQHF
DNA: TGTGCCAGCAGCCAGGGACAGACAAATCAGCCCCAGCATTTT

J: TRBJ2-7
size: -
V: TRBV6-2/TRBV6-3
D: TRBD2
CDR3: CASSYSVRGKVSYEQYF
DNA: TGTGCCAGCAGTTACTCGGTGCGGGGGAAGGTTTCCTACGAGCAGTACTTC

J: TRBJ2-1
size: -
V: TRBV9
D: TRBD1
CDR3: CASSATGDSYNEQFF
DNA: TGTGCCAGCAGCGCGACAGGGGACTCCTACAATGAGCAGTTCTTC

J: TRBJ1-2
size: -
V: TRBV11-2
D: -
CDR3: CASSLDPAGDWDGYTF
DNA: TGTGCCAGCAGCTTAGACCCCGCAGGGGATTGGGATGGCTACACCTTC

J: TRBJ2-3
size: -
V: TRBV21-1
D: -
CDR3: CASSKGNGQGPADTQYF
DNA: TGTGCCAGCAGCAAAGGTAACGGACAGGGTCCGGCAGATACGCAGTATTTT